This is a list of T cell receptor beta chains from one sample in a study of PD-1 blockade in classical Hodgkin lymphoma. Sequencing was performed with immunoSEQ multiplex PCR; in TCRdb, only in-frame clones are kept and a portion is missing. The sample carries over 50,000 clones, more than 75% recorded once. The sequencing here drew on peripheral blood mononuclear cells (PBMCs), taken before the fourth cycle of nivolumab. These TCRs come from a human donor with classical Hodgkin lymphoma. Each CDR3 is given with its conserved first and last residue. Each record gives: CDR3 DNA, CDR3 protein, CDR3 length, J gene, V gene, clone size, D gene. A D gene is named only where the DNA matches it firmly. Only part of the rows carry a size: once, few, many, or a class if the clone is expanded.

CDR3nt: TGTGCCAGCAGTGAGTGGGGGACAAGATCTTCGGGGGAGACCCAGTACTTC
CDR3aa: CASSEWGTRSSGETQYF
len: 17
j_gene: TRBJ2-5
v_gene: TRBV6-1
abundance: -
d_gene: -

CDR3nt: TGCAGCGTTCGGACAGCATCCTATAATTCACCCCTCCACTTT
CDR3aa: CSVRTASYNSPLHF
len: 14
j_gene: TRBJ1-6
v_gene: TRBV29-1
abundance: -
d_gene: -

CDR3nt: TGTGCCAGCAGTTACCAGGGTGACACCTACGAGCAGTACTTC
CDR3aa: CASSYQGDTYEQYF
len: 14
j_gene: TRBJ2-7
v_gene: TRBV6-6
abundance: -
d_gene: -

CDR3nt: TGCGCCAGCAGCCCCCGGACGGACCCTATTGGGCAGTTCTTC
CDR3aa: CASSPRTDPIGQFF
len: 14
j_gene: TRBJ2-1
v_gene: TRBV5-1
abundance: -
d_gene: -

CDR3nt: TGTGCCAGTAGCGGACAGGTTATTAGCAATCAGCCCCAGCATTTT
CDR3aa: CASSGQVISNQPQHF
len: 15
j_gene: TRBJ1-5
v_gene: TRBV19
abundance: -
d_gene: TRBD1

CDR3nt: TGTGCCAGCAGTGATAAGAGGACAGGGGGAGTTTATGGCTACACCTTC
CDR3aa: CASSDKRTGGVYGYTF
len: 16
j_gene: TRBJ1-2
v_gene: TRBV25-1
abundance: -
d_gene: TRBD1

CDR3nt: TGTGCCAGCGACAGAGTGAACACTGAAGCTTTCTTT
CDR3aa: CASDRVNTEAFF
len: 12
j_gene: TRBJ1-1
v_gene: TRBV7-9
abundance: -
d_gene: -

CDR3nt: TGTGCCAGCAGCTTAGGAACCGAGTCCTACGAGCAGTACTTC
CDR3aa: CASSLGTESYEQYF
len: 14
j_gene: TRBJ2-7
v_gene: TRBV7-6
abundance: -
d_gene: -

CDR3nt: TGTGCCAGCTCACCACTAATCGGGGAGCAAGAGACCCAGTACTTC
CDR3aa: CASSPLIGEQETQYF
len: 15
j_gene: TRBJ2-5
v_gene: TRBV18
abundance: once
d_gene: -

CDR3nt: TGTGCCAGTAGTGCCTATGGTACAAGAATAGGGGATTCACCCCTCCACTTT
CDR3aa: CASSAYGTRIGDSPLHF
len: 17
j_gene: TRBJ1-6
v_gene: TRBV19
abundance: -
d_gene: -

CDR3nt: TGCGCCAGCAGCTTGTTGAGCTCTGGAAACACCATATATTTT
CDR3aa: CASSLLSSGNTIYF
len: 14
j_gene: TRBJ1-3
v_gene: TRBV5-1
abundance: -
d_gene: -

CDR3nt: TGTGCCAGCAGTTTGGGAGGGTTGAGCAATCAGCCCCAGCATTTT
CDR3aa: CASSLGGLSNQPQHF
len: 15
j_gene: TRBJ1-5
v_gene: TRBV28
abundance: once
d_gene: -

CDR3nt: TGTGCCAGCAGCCAAGATGCCAGGGGTGGTAGCAATCAGCCCCAGCATTTT
CDR3aa: CASSQDARGGSNQPQHF
len: 17
j_gene: TRBJ1-5
v_gene: TRBV4-2
abundance: -
d_gene: -

CDR3nt: TGTGCCAGCAGTTCGGACATTTTCCACGAGCAGTACTTC
CDR3aa: CASSSDIFHEQYF
len: 13
j_gene: TRBJ2-7
v_gene: TRBV7-9
abundance: few
d_gene: -

CDR3nt: TGTGCCAGCAGTTTATCCCTCGGTCAAGGGGTCAATGAGCAGTTCTTC
CDR3aa: CASSLSLGQGVNEQFF
len: 16
j_gene: TRBJ2-1
v_gene: TRBV28
abundance: -
d_gene: -

CDR3nt: TGTGCCAGCAGGGGGGCGGGAGGTTCTGGCGGCTACACCTTC
CDR3aa: CASRGAGGSGGYTF
len: 14
j_gene: TRBJ1-2
v_gene: TRBV9
abundance: -
d_gene: -

CDR3nt: TGTGCCAGCAGTTTAAATAAAGGGGACGCGGCATACAATGAGCAGTTCTTC
CDR3aa: CASSLNKGDAAYNEQFF
len: 17
j_gene: TRBJ2-1
v_gene: TRBV27
abundance: once
d_gene: -

CDR3nt: TGTGCCAGCTCACCAGCACAGGGGAATTCACCCCTCCACTTT
CDR3aa: CASSPAQGNSPLHF
len: 14
j_gene: TRBJ1-6
v_gene: TRBV18
abundance: -
d_gene: TRBD1

CDR3nt: TGTGCCAGCAGTTCCTTAGCGGACCAAGAGACCCAGTACTTC
CDR3aa: CASSSLADQETQYF
len: 14
j_gene: TRBJ2-5
v_gene: TRBV27
abundance: few
d_gene: -

CDR3nt: TGTGCCAGTAGTCCTACAGGGGGCGGAAGGGCTTTCTTT
CDR3aa: CASSPTGGGRAFF
len: 13
j_gene: TRBJ1-1
v_gene: TRBV19
abundance: -
d_gene: TRBD1

CDR3nt: TGTGCCAGCAGTGATCGGGACAGGGGGAATGAGCAGTTCTTC
CDR3aa: CASSDRDRGNEQFF
len: 14
j_gene: TRBJ2-1
v_gene: TRBV27
abundance: -
d_gene: TRBD1

CDR3nt: TGTGCCAGCAGCCCCACTAGGGGGGGTGGCACCGGGGAGCTGTTTTTT
CDR3aa: CASSPTRGGGTGELFF
len: 16
j_gene: TRBJ2-2
v_gene: TRBV9
abundance: -
d_gene: -

CDR3nt: TGTGCCAGCAGCGATGGGACTTTTCTCTATGGCTACACCTTC
CDR3aa: CASSDGTFLYGYTF
len: 14
j_gene: TRBJ1-2
v_gene: TRBV5-4
abundance: once
d_gene: -

CDR3nt: TGTGCCAGCAGCCGAAAGGCGGGAGGGGGTAATGAGCAGTTCTTC
CDR3aa: CASSRKAGGGNEQFF
len: 15
j_gene: TRBJ2-1
v_gene: TRBV5-4
abundance: -
d_gene: TRBD2

CDR3nt: TGTGCCAGCAGTTTGAACAGCTACGAGCAGTACTTC
CDR3aa: CASSLNSYEQYF
len: 12
j_gene: TRBJ2-7
v_gene: TRBV7-9
abundance: -
d_gene: -

CDR3nt: TGTGCCAGCAGCGAGCAGGGTGCCGGATCCGGGGAGCTGTTTTTT
CDR3aa: CASSEQGAGSGELFF
len: 15
j_gene: TRBJ2-2
v_gene: TRBV5-4
abundance: -
d_gene: -

CDR3nt: TGTGCCAGTAGTATAGACTCCGACGCCCCCTATGGCTACACCTTC
CDR3aa: CASSIDSDAPYGYTF
len: 15
j_gene: TRBJ1-2
v_gene: TRBV19
abundance: -
d_gene: -

CDR3nt: TGTGCCAGTAGTCGCCCCGGGGCAGGAGATACGCAGTATTTT
CDR3aa: CASSRPGAGDTQYF
len: 14
j_gene: TRBJ2-3
v_gene: TRBV19
abundance: -
d_gene: -

CDR3nt: TGTGCCAGCAGGAAACAGGTTCCCTCCTACAATGAGCAGTTCTTC
CDR3aa: CASRKQVPSYNEQFF
len: 15
j_gene: TRBJ2-1
v_gene: TRBV27
abundance: -
d_gene: -

CDR3nt: TGTGCCAGCAGCTTAGATCGGGGCGCAGATACGCAGTATTTT
CDR3aa: CASSLDRGADTQYF
len: 14
j_gene: TRBJ2-3
v_gene: TRBV7-8
abundance: -
d_gene: -

CDR3nt: TGCGCCAGCAGTGTCCTAGGAGGGGCCCAAGAGACCCAGTACTTC
CDR3aa: CASSVLGGAQETQYF
len: 15
j_gene: TRBJ2-5
v_gene: TRBV5-1
abundance: -
d_gene: -

CDR3nt: TGTGCCAGCAGCTTCAGACAGTATAATGAAAAACTGTTTTTT
CDR3aa: CASSFRQYNEKLFF
len: 14
j_gene: TRBJ1-4
v_gene: TRBV7-2
abundance: -
d_gene: -

CDR3nt: TGTGCCAGTAGTGCCGCAAGATACACCGGGGAGCTGTTTTTT
CDR3aa: CASSAARYTGELFF
len: 14
j_gene: TRBJ2-2
v_gene: TRBV19
abundance: once
d_gene: -

CDR3nt: TGTGCCAGCAGCGTAGAACCGGGACAGGGGGACTACGAGCAGTACTTC
CDR3aa: CASSVEPGQGDYEQYF
len: 16
j_gene: TRBJ2-7
v_gene: TRBV9
abundance: -
d_gene: TRBD1

CDR3nt: TGTGCCAGCAGTGACCAGGGGGTTAGCGGGGAGCTGTTTTTT
CDR3aa: CASSDQGVSGELFF
len: 14
j_gene: TRBJ2-2
v_gene: TRBV2
abundance: -
d_gene: TRBD1

CDR3nt: TGTGCCAGCACTCCCCTCGGGACAGGGTCGACTGAAGCTTTCTTT
CDR3aa: CASTPLGTGSTEAFF
len: 15
j_gene: TRBJ1-1
v_gene: TRBV6-1
abundance: -
d_gene: TRBD1

CDR3nt: TGTGCCAGCAGACATACTAGCGGGCCCACAGATACGCAGTATTTT
CDR3aa: CASRHTSGPTDTQYF
len: 15
j_gene: TRBJ2-3
v_gene: TRBV27
abundance: -
d_gene: TRBD2

CDR3nt: TGCGCCAGCAGCCAAGGGGGGGTAGTAGATACGCAGTATTTT
CDR3aa: CASSQGGVVDTQYF
len: 14
j_gene: TRBJ2-3
v_gene: TRBV4-3
abundance: -
d_gene: -

CDR3nt: TGTGCCAGTAGTATACGGGGACTAGCGGGGAACACCGGGGAGCTGTTTTTT
CDR3aa: CASSIRGLAGNTGELFF
len: 17
j_gene: TRBJ2-2
v_gene: TRBV19
abundance: -
d_gene: TRBD2

CDR3nt: TGTGCCAGTAGTGATTGGACGAGAGTAGGATTAGATGGCTACACCTTC
CDR3aa: CASSDWTRVGLDGYTF
len: 16
j_gene: TRBJ1-2
v_gene: TRBV19
abundance: -
d_gene: -

CDR3nt: TGTGCCAGCAGTGAAATGGGACAGGGGGTAAACGAGCAGTACTTC
CDR3aa: CASSEMGQGVNEQYF
len: 15
j_gene: TRBJ2-7
v_gene: TRBV6-1
abundance: -
d_gene: TRBD1

CDR3nt: TGTGCCAGCAGCTGGGGACAGGGTGGGGAGCCCCAGCATTTT
CDR3aa: CASSWGQGGEPQHF
len: 14
j_gene: TRBJ1-5
v_gene: TRBV7-8
abundance: -
d_gene: TRBD1

CDR3nt: TGTGCCAGCAGCTTCCGGGAGTCCTACGAGCAGTACTTC
CDR3aa: CASSFRESYEQYF
len: 13
j_gene: TRBJ2-7
v_gene: TRBV13
abundance: -
d_gene: -

CDR3nt: TGTGCCAGTAGCGACAGCCTTTCCTACGAGCAGTACTTC
CDR3aa: CASSDSLSYEQYF
len: 13
j_gene: TRBJ2-7
v_gene: TRBV19
abundance: -
d_gene: -

CDR3nt: TGTGCCATCAGTGAGTCAGGGGACAATGAGCAGTTCTTC
CDR3aa: CAISESGDNEQFF
len: 13
j_gene: TRBJ2-1
v_gene: TRBV10-3
abundance: -
d_gene: -

CDR3nt: TGTGCCACCCGAATTGTGGGCTCTGGAAACACCATATATTTT
CDR3aa: CATRIVGSGNTIYF
len: 14
j_gene: TRBJ1-3
v_gene: TRBV6-6
abundance: once
d_gene: -

CDR3nt: TGCGCCAGCAGCGTACAGGGGAACACTGAAGCTTTCTTT
CDR3aa: CASSVQGNTEAFF
len: 13
j_gene: TRBJ1-1
v_gene: TRBV5-1
abundance: -
d_gene: -

CDR3nt: TGTGCCAGCAGCGGGACAGGGGGATCTATAGCGGGAGACAATGAGCAGTTCTTC
CDR3aa: CASSGTGGSIAGDNEQFF
len: 18
j_gene: TRBJ2-1
v_gene: TRBV5-4
abundance: -
d_gene: TRBD1